This TCR beta chain came from a study of blood T cell repertoires in COVID-19. V shed 5 bases and J shed 1 base, with 12 bases lying between them. The CDR3 totals 15 residues. Germline-derived CDR1 and CDR2 are SGHRS and YFSETQ. There are a few counts of this clone. Using immunoSEQ multiplex PCR, the repertoire was profiled, and TCRdb retains in-frame clones only, with some absent. The sample has some 400,000 clones; 70% to 90% are singletons. Sequenced: peripheral blood. V is TRBV5-1 and J is TRBJ2-2; possible D gene TRBD2, 6 bases. The sequence was obtained from a woman aged 25-40 years with COVID-19, enrolled during active disease. The CDR3 DNA is TGCGCCAGCAGGATCGGAGGGGTGAACACCGGGGAGCTGTTTTTT. Protein product: CASRIGGVNTGELFF.